Each of the 3 T cell receptor beta chains below was sequenced from the same sample in a study of T cell responses to AZD1222 COVID-19 vaccine. Sequencing was performed with immunoSEQ multiplex PCR; in TCRdb, only in-frame clones are kept and a portion is missing. The sample consists of approximately 84,000 clones, approximately 83% of them appearing once. The source was peripheral blood, collected 28 days after the second AZD1222 dose. Receptor source: an adult who received the AZD1222 COVID-19 vaccine.

This rearrangement joins TRBV7-2 to TRBJ1-5; D may be TRBD1 (6 bases). V dropped 4 bases and J dropped 3 bases, with 13 bases sitting between them. Looked up from germline, CDR1 is SGHTA and CDR2 is FQGNSA. The CDR3 is 15 amino acids. The DNA of the CDR3 is TGTGCCAGCAGCTCCGCAACAGGGCTCAATCAGCCCCAGCATTTT. Translating it yields CASSSATGLNQPQHF.

The chain has TRBV2 and TRBJ2-7, with 10 bases identical to TRBD2. J lost 1 base, V lost 2 bases, and 5 bases had no gene match. The CDR3 has 16 amino acids. From germline, CDR1 is SNHLY and CDR2 FYNNEI. In DNA form, the CDR3 reads TGTGCCAGCAGTGAACTTAGCGGGAGGAAGTCCTACGAGCAGTACTTC. Its protein product is CASSELSGRKSYEQYF.

The rearrangement joins TRBV28 to TRBJ1-2, with 8 bases aligning to TRBD1. With 6 bases clipped from V and 4 bases from J, the junction kept 10 bases outside the gene matches. Germline CDR1 is MDHEN and CDR2 is SYDVKM. The CDR3 is 15 amino acids. This CDR3 reads CASRTTGTGSYGYTF. CDR3 sequence (DNA): TGTGCCAGCAGGACTACCGGGACAGGTTCCTATGGCTACACCTTC.